The clone carrying this TCR beta chain came up once. Its specificity is not known. In the PCR, 60 Vbeta and 13 Jbeta primers were used. Profiling relied on immunoSEQ multiplex PCR, and the TCRdb table lists in-frame clones only, not all of them. The profile shows 99,000 or so clones, around 86% of them singletons. The data were obtained in a study of cytomegalovirus exposure and HLA in healthy donors. Study summary: Samples from HLA-typed donors yielded about 86 million unique TCRs in an early data release.

Study-wide results and caveats: Rarity marked most TCR sequences, yet some public TCRs occurred in many donors. Prediction of most subjects' HLA-A and HLA-B alleles by TCR beta sequences was reportedly accurate. CMV serostatus was the sole immune exposure information available.

V was shortened by 5 bases and J by 3 bases, with 19 bases between the two germline ends. This CDR3 spans 16 amino acids. The chain combines TRBV6-7 with TRBJ1-2, with a tentative D call TRBD1 (6 bases). TRBV6-7 is an open reading frame, and its role is uncertain. The sequence was collected from a female donor in good health and CMV-seropositive. Sample: PBMCs. The DNA of the CDR3 is TGTGCCAGCAGTGGCCTCCGGGACACCTTAGACTATGGCTACACCTTC. Its translation: CASSGLRDTLDYGYTF.